The 30 T cell receptor beta chains presented below share a single source sample, sequenced in a study of blood T cell repertoires in COVID-19. The protocol was immunoSEQ multiplex PCR, while the TCRdb copy is restricted to in-frame clones and leaves out a portion. The data show 150,000 to 200,000 clones, around 83% seen once. Sequencing was performed on peripheral blood. The source is a woman aged 65 to 85 with COVID-19, enrolled during active disease.

V usage is TRBV18 and J usage is TRBJ2-1; 9 bases map to TRBD2. Trimming took 2 bases from V and 8 from J; bases not matched to a gene: 4. The CDR3 is 14 amino acids. Germline V gene sequence: CDR1 KGHSH, CDR2 LQKENI. The CDR3, as DNA: TGTGCCAGCTCACCAAACCTAGCGGGATATGAGCAGTTCTTC. This gives the protein CASSPNLAGYEQFF.

This chain connects TRBV6-5 to TRBJ1-1, with TRBD1 as a possible D gene (6 bases). The ends were cut back, 4 bases at V and 0 bases at J, with 9 bases in the middle. Germline assignment: CDR1 MNHEY and CDR2 SVGAGI. The CDR3 is made up of 14 amino acids. The CDR3 spells CASSLQGLNTEAFF. In DNA, the CDR3 is TGTGCCAGCAGTTTACAGGGACTGAACACTGAAGCTTTCTTT.

This rearrangement joins TRBV24-1 to TRBJ2-7, with D maybe TRBD2 (6 bases). The CDR3 has 14 amino acids. The V gene's germline CDR1 is KGHDR and CDR2 SFDVKD. V lost 2 bases and J lost 2, with 9 bases in between. Here the CDR3 reads CATSDSGGAYEQYF. The DNA of the CDR3 is TGTGCCACCAGTGATTCAGGAGGGGCCTACGAGCAGTACTTC.

CDR3 sequence: CASSFTGTKEETQYF. CDR3 coding DNA: TGTGCCAGCAGCTTTACCGGGACTAAGGAAGAGACCCAGTACTTC. This chain uses TRBV5-4 with TRBJ2-5; 7 positions agree with TRBD2. Germline CDR1 reads SGHNT; CDR2 reads YYREEE (reference sequence). This CDR3 has 15 residues. The V segment lost 2 bases and the J segment 3 bases; nucleotides outside the gene matches: 7.

The rearrangement joins TRBV5-1 to TRBJ2-1, with 10 bases aligning to TRBD2. Germline V gene sequence: CDR1 SGHRS, CDR2 YFSETQ. CDR3 length equals 15 residues. V gave up 1 base and J gave up 6 bases; unmatched junction bases: 4. The CDR3 DNA sequence: TGCGCCAGCAGCTTGCCTAGCGGGAGCGGCAATGAGCAGTTCTTC. It is translated as CASSLPSGSGNEQFF.

The DNA of the CDR3 is TGTGCCAGCAGCCAACTTAGGGGACAAGCAGGAGATACGCAGTATTTT. It encodes CASSQLRGQAGDTQYF. V is TRBV3-1 (or the pseudogene TRBV3-2) and J is TRBJ2-3; tentatively, D is TRBD1 (6 bases). With 2 bases removed from V and 5 bases from J, the gap between germline ends came to 17 bases. There are 16 residues in the CDR3. CDR1 LGHDT and CDR2 YNNKEL come from the germline V gene (reference sequence).

This sequence joins TRBV9 and TRBJ2-3, with 12 positions matching TRBD2. The germline V gene has CDR1 SGDLS and CDR2 YYNGEE. There are 17 residues in the CDR3. Trimming at V came to 4 bases and at J to 2 bases, leaving 8 bases not matched to a gene. The DNA of the CDR3 is TGTGCCAGCAGCCTCTCTAGCGGGAGGGGACCCACAGATACGCAGTATTTT. Encoded protein: CASSLSSGRGPTDTQYF. The full variable domain, rest sourced from reference TRBV9 and TRBJ2-3, is DSGVTQTPKHLITATGQRVTLRCSPRSGDLSVYWYQQSLDQGLQFLIQYYNGEERAKGNILERFSAQQFPDLHSELNLSSLELGDSALYFCASSLSSGRGPTDTQYFGPGTRLTVL.

The chain is built from TRBV7-2 and TRBJ2-5; 15 bases map to TRBD2. This CDR3 comprises 19 residues. The junction had 14 bases not matched to a gene; V was cut back by 4 bases and J by 5 bases. Looked up from germline, CDR1 is SGHTA and CDR2 is FQGNSA. The CDR3 is CASSSGVWTSGRAGETQYF. The CDR3 DNA reads TGTGCCAGCAGCTCGGGGGTTTGGACTAGCGGGAGGGCCGGGGAGACCCAGTACTTC.

V and J are TRBV30 and TRBJ1-2; D uncertain. V was trimmed by 0 bases and J by 3 bases, leaving 11 bases between them. CDR3 length equals 14 residues. In germline, CDR1 is GTSNPN, CDR2 SVGIG (reference sequence). CDR3 in amino acids: CAWSVSSGHYGYTF. DNA of the CDR3: TGTGCCTGGAGTGTATCGTCAGGCCACTATGGCTACACCTTC. The whole variable domain, remainder taken from reference TRBV30 and TRBJ1-2, is SQTIHQWPATLVQPVGSPLSLECTVEGTSNPNLYWYRQAAGRGLQLLFYSVGIGQISSEVPQNLSASRPQDRQFILSSKKLLLSDSGFYLCAWSVSSGHYGYTFGSGTRLTVV.

Only a few counts were recorded for this clone. The chain recombines TRBV30 with TRBJ1-2; D uncertain. In germline, CDR1 is GTSNPN, CDR2 SVGIG (reference sequence). The length of the CDR3 is 13 residues. The germline V and J ends were trimmed by 8 bases and 5 bases, with 18 bases remaining between them. The CDR3 loop is CAQAYDILYGYTF. DNA of the CDR3: TGTGCCCAGGCGTATGATATCCTATATGGCTACACCTTC.

J is TRBJ1-1 and V is TRBV29-1, with D maybe TRBD1 (6 bases). Germline V lookup: CDR1 SQVTM, CDR2 ANQGSEA. The CDR3 runs to 12 residues. V lost 5 bases, J lost 4 bases, and 11 bases lay in between. CDR3 protein: CSVLQGSTEAFF. The CDR3 DNA reads TGCAGCGTTCTCCAGGGGAGCACTGAAGCTTTCTTT.

The chain has TRBV5-1 and TRBJ1-5, with D tentatively TRBD1 (5 bases). The V gene lost 0 bases and the J gene lost 2 bases, with 6 bases spanning the gap. The germline gives CDR1 SGHRS, CDR2 YFSETQ. This CDR3 is 14 amino acids long. The CDR3 nucleotides read TGCGCCAGCAGCTTGGAAGGGGGCAATCAGCCCCAGCATTTT. The encoded protein is CASSLEGGNQPQHF.

This clone was seen once. The chain combines TRBV30 with TRBJ2-7; D might be TRBD2 (6 bases). The CDR3 covers 12 residues. V dropped 8 bases and J dropped 5 bases, with 16 bases sitting between them. Looked up from germline, CDR1 is GTSNPN and CDR2 is SVGIG (reference sequence). DNA for the CDR3: TGTGCCCAGGGCGGGGCTGTGGACGAGCAGTACTTC. Protein sequence: CAQGGAVDEQYF.

This clone appeared once. This chain joins TRBV19 and TRBJ2-7; the match to TRBD2 covers 8 bases. The CDR3 is 17 amino acids. CDR1 and CDR2 (germline): LNHDA, SQIVND (reference sequence). V shed 0 bases, J shed 2 bases, and the junction held 9 bases outside the gene matches. Here the CDR3 DNA reads TGTGCCAGTAGTATAGAGGGAAGGCGGGAGGCCCCCTACGAGCAGTACTTC. Its protein product is CASSIEGRREAPYEQYF.

At least ten counts were recorded for this clone. The V gene is TRBV19, the J gene TRBJ1-5; TRBD1 matches 10 bases. The V gene's germline CDR1 is LNHDA and CDR2 SQIVND (reference sequence). The CDR3 sequence is 16 residues long. J was trimmed by 5 bases and V by 5 bases; bases with no gene match: 9. CDR3 sequence (DNA): TGTGCCAGTAGTCCCCTGGACAGGGGGGGCTATCAGCCCCAGCATTTT. This translates into CASSPLDRGGYQPQHF.

DNA of the CDR3: TGTGCCAGCAGCTTGGGCTCAGGAACCGGGGAGCTGTTTTTT. It yields the protein CASSLGSGTGELFF. The chain is built from TRBV7-2 and TRBJ2-2, with no clear D. V gave up 3 bases and J gave up 5 bases, with 10 bases separating them. CDR1 and CDR2 from the germline V gene are SGHTA and FQGNSA. The CDR3 runs to 14 residues.

The chain employs TRBV3-1 (or the pseudogene TRBV3-2) and TRBJ1-1; the D is unclear. Per the germline V gene, CDR1 is LGHDT and CDR2 is YNNKEL (reference sequence). There are 14 residues in the CDR3. V lost 0 bases, J lost 0 bases, and 5 bases lay in between. The CDR3 nucleotides are TGTGCCAGCAGCCAAGATACTATGAACACTGAAGCTTTCTTT. It codes for CASSQDTMNTEAFF.

The V gene is TRBV4-1, the J gene TRBJ2-5; D perhaps matches TRBD1 (6 bases). V was shortened by 2 bases and J by 4 bases, with 23 bases between the two germline ends. This CDR3 contains 18 residues. Germline lookup yields CDR1 MGHRA and CDR2 YSYEKL. The CDR3 DNA sequence: TGCGCCAGCAGCCAACCACTAAGGACAGTCGCGGCCAGAGAGACCCAGTACTTC. Amino acids: CASSQPLRTVAARETQYF.

The rearrangement joins TRBV7-2 to TRBJ1-3; a possible D gene is TRBD1 (5 bases). V lost 3 bases to trimming and J lost 2 bases, with 11 bases between them. The CDR3 length is 15 residues. In germline, CDR1 is SGHTA, CDR2 FQGNSA. CDR3 nucleotides: TGTGCCAGCAGCTTCTCCCAGGGCCCTGGAAACACCATATATTTT. Encoded protein: CASSFSQGPGNTIYF.

The CDR3 DNA is TGTGCCAGTAATCGGGGAGGAGGCGACGAGCAGTACTTC. Translating it yields CASNRGGGDEQYF. The gene calls are TRBV19 and TRBJ2-7, with D possibly TRBD2 on 6 matching bases. Germline V lookup: CDR1 LNHDA, CDR2 SQIVND (reference sequence). The CDR3 spans 13 residues. With 7 bases removed from V and 5 bases from J, the gap between germline ends came to 15 bases.

A single count supports this clone. The CDR3 sequence is CASSTGGTGRILNTEAFF. CDR3 in DNA: TGTGCCAGTAGTACAGGAGGGACAGGTAGGATTTTGAACACTGAAGCTTTCTTT. The chain is built from TRBV19 and TRBJ1-1, with 8 nucleotides matching TRBD1. The CDR3 is 18 amino acids. The germline CDR1 and CDR2 sequences are LNHDA and SQIVND (reference sequence). The V segment lost 4 bases and the J segment 0 bases; nucleotides outside the gene matches: 13.

Only one count was recorded for this clone. The V gene is TRBV4-2, the J gene TRBJ2-7, with TRBD2 matching over 16 bases. With 3 bases clipped from V and 2 bases from J, the junction kept 10 bases outside the gene matches. CDR3 length equals 19 residues. Germline loops: CDR1 LGHNA, CDR2 YNFKEQ. The CDR3 DNA reads as TGTGCCAGCAGCCATACAATCAAAGGGACTAGCGGGAGGGCCTACGAGCAGTACTTC. It codes for CASSHTIKGTSGRAYEQYF.

There are a few counts of this clone. In DNA form, the CDR3 reads TGTGCCAGCAGCGTAAGTATAAGGACTAGCGCTAGCACAGATACGCAGTATTTT. Translating it yields CASSVSIRTSASTDTQYF. The V and J genes are TRBV9 and TRBJ2-3; 9 bases map to TRBD2. There are 18 residues in the CDR3. J gave up 0 bases and V 1 base, and 9 bases lay outside the gene matches. Germline values: CDR1 SGDLS, CDR2 YYNGEE.

This clone was observed a few times. The chain uses TRBV19 and TRBJ1-1; D is ambiguous. CDR3 length equals 13 residues. Trimming stripped 4 bases from V and 0 bases from J, with 6 bases between. Looked up from germline, CDR1 is LNHDA and CDR2 is SQIVND (reference sequence). The CDR3 protein is CASSNQVNTEAFF. In nucleotides, the CDR3 is TGTGCCAGTAGTAATCAGGTGAACACTGAAGCTTTCTTT. The full variable domain, with the rest looked up from reference TRBV19 and TRBJ1-1, is DGGITQSPKYLFRKEGQNVTLSCEQNLNHDAMYWYRQDPGQGLRLIYYSQIVNDFQKGDIAEGYSVSREKKESFPLTVTSAQKNPTAFYLCASSNQVNTEAFFGQGTRLTVV.

The chain has TRBV4-2 and TRBJ2-7; D may be TRBD2 (5 bases). Trimming shortened V by 1 base and J by 7 bases, and 14 bases separated the two germline ends. Germline V gives CDR1 LGHNA, CDR2 YNFKEQ. This CDR3 comprises 14 residues. This CDR3 reads CASSQANPSGEQYF. The CDR3 coding sequence is TGTGCCAGCAGCCAAGCCAACCCCTCGGGAGAGCAGTACTTC.

This sequence joins TRBV10-1 and TRBJ1-1, with D perhaps matching TRBD1 (5 bases). V was cut by 0 bases and J by 8 bases, with 10 bases left in between. This CDR3 is built from 13 residues. Germline V CDR1 and CDR2: WNHNN, SYGVQD (reference sequence). The CDR3 sequence is CASSESGRPEAFF. The CDR3 nucleotides are TGCGCCAGCAGTGAGTCGGGGCGCCCGGAAGCTTTCTTT.

J is TRBJ1-5 and V is TRBV3-1 (or the pseudogene TRBV3-2), with D hard to call. Between the trimmed V and J ends, which lost 0 bases and 4 bases, there was a span of 10 bases. Germline values: CDR1 LGHDT, CDR2 YNNKEL (reference sequence). This CDR3 comprises 15 residues. CDR3 protein: CASSQEMGNNQPQHF. The CDR3 DNA reads TGTGCCAGCAGCCAAGAGATGGGCAATAATCAGCCCCAGCATTTT.

This clone was observed a handful of times. This chain uses TRBV28 with TRBJ1-5, with D perhaps TRBD1 (5 bases). CDR1 MDHEN and CDR2 SYDVKM come from the germline V gene. V lost 3 bases, J lost 7 bases, and 16 bases lay in between. CDR3 length: 15 residues. The CDR3, as DNA: TGTGCCAGCAGTTTCCTGTGGGGCGGCGGACAGCCCCAGCATTTT. Its protein product is CASSFLWGGGQPQHF.

This clone was observed once. This rearrangement joins TRBV6-5 to TRBJ2-5, with D tentatively TRBD1 (7 bases). Trimming left V 7 bases short and J 0 bases short, with 15 bases between. The CDR3 loop spans 15 amino acids. Germline assignment: CDR1 MNHEY and CDR2 SVGAGI. The CDR3: CASTGGGGYQETQYF. The DNA of the CDR3 is TGTGCCAGCACCGGAGGGGGCGGGTACCAAGAGACCCAGTACTTC.

The chain employs TRBV5-1 and TRBJ1-4; unclear D gene. The V gene's germline CDR1 is SGHRS and CDR2 YFSETQ. This CDR3 has 14 amino acids. V was shortened by 4 bases and J by 2 bases, with 9 bases between the two germline ends. This CDR3 is CASSTGSTNEKLFF. In DNA form, the CDR3 reads TGCGCCAGCAGCACGGGGAGCACTAATGAAAAACTGTTTTTT.